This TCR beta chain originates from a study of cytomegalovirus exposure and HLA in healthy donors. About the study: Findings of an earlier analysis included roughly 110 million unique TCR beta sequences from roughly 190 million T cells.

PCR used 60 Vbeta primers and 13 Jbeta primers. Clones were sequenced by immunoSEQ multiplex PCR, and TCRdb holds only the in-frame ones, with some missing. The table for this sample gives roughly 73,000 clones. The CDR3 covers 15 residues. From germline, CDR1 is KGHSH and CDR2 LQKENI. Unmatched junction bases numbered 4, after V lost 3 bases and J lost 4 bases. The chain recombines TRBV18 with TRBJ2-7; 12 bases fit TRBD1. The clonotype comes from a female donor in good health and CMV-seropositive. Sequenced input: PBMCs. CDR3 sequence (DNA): TGTGCCAGCTCACCCCGGGACAGGGGGCTGTACGAGCAGTACTTC. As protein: CASSPRDRGLYEQYF.